This is a list of T cell receptor beta chains from one sample in a study of blood T cell repertoires in COVID-19. Clones were sequenced by immunoSEQ multiplex PCR, and TCRdb holds only the in-frame ones, with some missing. There are about 440,000 clones in the sample; about nine tenths occur only once, and around 12% lies in the top ten. The source material was peripheral blood. These receptor sequences come from a woman in her fifties or sixties with COVID-19, enrolled during active disease. Each CDR3 is given with its conserved first and last residue. The D gene is left open where the match is weak. Rows may omit the clone size; those that give it use once, few, many or a size class.

abundance	j_gene	v_gene	d_gene	CDR3nt	CDR3aa
few	TRBJ1-1	TRBV14	.	TGTGCCAGCAGCCCGACAGGATGGTACACTGAAGCTTTCTTT	CASSPTGWYTEAFF
.	TRBJ2-7	TRBV5-1	.	TGCGCCAGCAATCTAAGTTGGGGGCCCTACGAGCAGTACTTC	CASNLSWGPYEQYF
few	TRBJ1-1	TRBV4-1	TRBD1	TGCGCCAGCAGGCTACCGACAGGGGGGCGAACTGAAGCTTTCTTT	CASRLPTGGRTEAFF
.	TRBJ2-6	TRBV5-8	.	TGTGCCAGCAGCTTGAGAGACTCTGGGGCCAACGTCCTGACTTTC	CASSLRDSGANVLTF
.	TRBJ2-3	TRBV24-1	TRBD1	TGTGCCACCAGTGATTACAGGGGGAGCACAGATACGCAGTATTTT	CATSDYRGSTDTQYF
.	TRBJ2-7	TRBV24-1	.	TGTGCCACCAGTGATTTCCCCGCTGGAGACGAGCAGTACTTC	CATSDFPAGDEQYF
.	TRBJ1-1	TRBV28	.	TGTGCCAGCAGTATTCTGGGGGCTAAAAACACTGAAGCTTTCTTT	CASSILGAKNTEAFF
.	TRBJ1-3	TRBV30	.	TGTGCCTGGAGTGGAGCCTCCTCCCCTTTCTCTGGAAACACCATATATTTT	CAWSGASSPFSGNTIYF
.	TRBJ1-1	TRBV7-2	TRBD1	TGTGCCAGCAGGGACAGGGTGAACACTGAAGCTTTCTTT	CASRDRVNTEAFF
.	TRBJ1-4	TRBV5-4	.	TGTGCCAGCAGCCTACAGGGAAGTGAAAAACTGTTTTTT	CASSLQGSEKLFF
.	TRBJ1-6	TRBV5-4	.	TGTGCCAGCAGCTTTAGGCGACTGGGGAGCTCCTATAATTCACCCCTCCACTTT	CASSFRRLGSSYNSPLHF
.	TRBJ2-1	TRBV6-6	TRBD2	TGTGCCAGCAGCGCGGGGGAGAATGAGCAGTTCTTC	CASSAGENEQFF
once	TRBJ2-7	TRBV9	TRBD2	TGTGCCAGCAGCGTAGGACTAGCGGGGAGCGAGCAGTACTTC	CASSVGLAGSEQYF
.	TRBJ1-5	TRBV18	.	TGTGCCAGCTCTCTACAGGGTTGGAGTCAGCCCCAGCATTTT	CASSLQGWSQPQHF
.	TRBJ2-1	TRBV6-5	TRBD2	TGTGCCAGCAGTTTCGGCGGGGGGGTGGTTGAGCAGTTCTTC	CASSFGGGVVEQFF
.	TRBJ2-6	TRBV5-1	.	TGCGCCAGCAGCTTGGGAGGGTCTGGGGCCAACGTCCTGACTTTC	CASSLGGSGANVLTF
.	TRBJ1-1	TRBV7-9	TRBD1	TGTGCCAGCAGCCGGGACAGGGAGGGGGGTGAAGCTTTCTTT	CASSRDREGGEAFF
once	TRBJ2-7	TRBV2	TRBD2	TGTGCCAGCAGCGCGCCGGGACTAGTTGGGATCTACGAGCAGTACTTC	CASSAPGLVGIYEQYF
.	TRBJ1-2	TRBV2	TRBD1	TGTGCCAGCAGAGCGGACAGGGGGAACATTCACTATGGCTACACCTTC	CASRADRGNIHYGYTF
.	TRBJ2-7	TRBV6-1	.	TGTGCCAGCAGTGAACAGGGGGGTTTCTACGAGCAGTACTTC	CASSEQGGFYEQYF
.	TRBJ1-2	TRBV19	.	TGTGCCAGTAGTATGGGGATCACAGGGAGCGGCTACACCTTC	CASSMGITGSGYTF
.	TRBJ1-5	TRBV28	TRBD1	TGTGCCAGCAGTCGTGACAGGGATAAATATAGCAATCAGCCCCAGCATTTT	CASSRDRDKYSNQPQHF
once	TRBJ1-1	TRBV12-3/TRBV12-4	TRBD1	TGTGCCAGCAGTCGACAGGGTCCCAACCAAGCTTTCTTT	CASSRQGPNQAFF
.	TRBJ2-5	TRBV29-1	.	TGCAGCGCACGGAGGGGGGGCGCGGAGACCCAGTACTTC	CSARRGGAETQYF
.	TRBJ1-2	TRBV18	.	TGTGCCAGCTCACCAGCCAGGAACTATGGCTACACCTTC	CASSPARNYGYTF
.	TRBJ1-2	TRBV9	.	TGTGCCAGCAGCGTAGACACCTATGGCTACACCTTC	CASSVDTYGYTF
.	TRBJ1-4	TRBV11-2	.	TGTGCCAGTAAGCCGACAGGTCAACGCGAAAAACTGTTTTTT	CASKPTGQREKLFF